This record covers a single T cell receptor beta chain. Antigen unknown. These data are taken from a study of monozygotic twins with inflammatory bowel disease. Study-wide results and limits: No repertoire similarity difference was seen between concordant and discordant twins; power was possibly limited.

The CDR3 is 16 residues long. The germline CDR1 and CDR2 sequences are SGHAT and FQNNGV. A total RNA quantity of approximately 3,600 ng went into each TCR library. TCRdb re-called the 5' RACE reads; one entry per CDR3 protein, DNA not given. The sample data list approximately 420,000 distinct CDR3 sequences. This clonotype originated in a human donor with ulcerative colitis or Crohn's disease, or a healthy co-twin of an affected twin (not recorded which). This rearrangement joins TRBV11-2 to TRBJ2-2; there is no DNA to check the TCRdb D call of TRBD2. The sequenced sample was blood. This CDR3 is CASSFPPPSGTGELFF.